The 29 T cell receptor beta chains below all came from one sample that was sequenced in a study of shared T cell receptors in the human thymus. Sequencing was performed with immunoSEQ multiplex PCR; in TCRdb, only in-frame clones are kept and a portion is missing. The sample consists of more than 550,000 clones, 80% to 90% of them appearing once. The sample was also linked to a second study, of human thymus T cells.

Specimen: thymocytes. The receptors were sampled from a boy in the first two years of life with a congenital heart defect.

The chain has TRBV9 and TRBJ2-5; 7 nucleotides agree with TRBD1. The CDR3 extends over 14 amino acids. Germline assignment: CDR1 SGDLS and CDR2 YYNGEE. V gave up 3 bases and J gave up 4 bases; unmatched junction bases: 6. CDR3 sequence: CASSGKTGTETQYF. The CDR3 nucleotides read TGTGCCAGCAGCGGCAAGACAGGGACAGAGACCCAGTACTTC.

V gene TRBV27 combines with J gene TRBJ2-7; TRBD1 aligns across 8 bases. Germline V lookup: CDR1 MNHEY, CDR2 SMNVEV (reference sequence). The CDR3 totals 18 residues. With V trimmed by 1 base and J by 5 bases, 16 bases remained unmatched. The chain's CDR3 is CASSLWARGQAESHEQYF. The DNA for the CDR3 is TGTGCCAGCAGTTTATGGGCCCGGGGACAGGCGGAATCCCACGAGCAGTACTTC.

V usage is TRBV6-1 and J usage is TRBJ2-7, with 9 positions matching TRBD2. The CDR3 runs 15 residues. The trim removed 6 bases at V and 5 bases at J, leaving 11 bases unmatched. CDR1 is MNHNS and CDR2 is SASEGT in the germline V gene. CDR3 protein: CASSTGLAKGNEQYF. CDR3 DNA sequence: TGTGCCAGCAGCACGGGACTAGCAAAGGGAAACGAGCAGTACTTC.

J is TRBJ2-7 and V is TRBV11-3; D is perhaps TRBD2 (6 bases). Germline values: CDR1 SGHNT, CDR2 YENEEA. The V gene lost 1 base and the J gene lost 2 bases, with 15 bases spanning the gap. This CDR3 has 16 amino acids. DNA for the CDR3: TGTGCCAGCAGCTTAGGGCGGCTAGCGTTGACCTACGAGCAGTACTTC. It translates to CASSLGRLALTYEQYF.

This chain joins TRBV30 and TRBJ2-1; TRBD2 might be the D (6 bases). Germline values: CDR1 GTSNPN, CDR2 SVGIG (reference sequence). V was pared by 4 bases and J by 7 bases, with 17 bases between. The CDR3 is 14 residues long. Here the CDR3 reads CAWKGLALGNEQFF. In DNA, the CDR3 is TGTGCCTGGAAAGGGCTAGCGTTGGGAAATGAGCAGTTCTTC.

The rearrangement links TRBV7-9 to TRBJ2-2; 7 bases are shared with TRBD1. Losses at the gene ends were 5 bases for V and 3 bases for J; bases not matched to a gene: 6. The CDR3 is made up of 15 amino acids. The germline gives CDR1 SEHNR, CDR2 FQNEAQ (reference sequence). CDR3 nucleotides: TGTGCCAGCAGCCTGGACAGGTGGGACACCGGGGAGCTGTTTTTT. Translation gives CASSLDRWDTGELFF.

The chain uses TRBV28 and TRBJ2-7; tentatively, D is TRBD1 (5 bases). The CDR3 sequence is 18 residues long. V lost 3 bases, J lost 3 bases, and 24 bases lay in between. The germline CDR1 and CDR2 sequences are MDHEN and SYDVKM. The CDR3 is CASSFDLVDRSPYYEQYF. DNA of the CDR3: TGTGCCAGCAGTTTTGATCTAGTCGACAGATCCCCGTACTACGAGCAGTACTTC.

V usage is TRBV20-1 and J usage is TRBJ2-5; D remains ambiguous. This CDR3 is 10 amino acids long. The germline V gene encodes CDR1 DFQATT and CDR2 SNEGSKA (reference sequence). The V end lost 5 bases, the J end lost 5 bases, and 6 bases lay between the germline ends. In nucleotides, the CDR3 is TGCAGTGCTGGGCAGGAGACCCAGTACTTC. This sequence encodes CSAGQETQYF.

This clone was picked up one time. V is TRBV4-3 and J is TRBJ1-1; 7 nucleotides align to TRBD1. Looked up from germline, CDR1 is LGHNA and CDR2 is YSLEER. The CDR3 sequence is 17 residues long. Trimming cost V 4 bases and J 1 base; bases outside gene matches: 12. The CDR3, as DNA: TGCGCCAGCAGCCCTCGAACAGGGGTGAACGGGAACACTGAAGCTTTCTTT. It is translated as CASSPRTGVNGNTEAFF.

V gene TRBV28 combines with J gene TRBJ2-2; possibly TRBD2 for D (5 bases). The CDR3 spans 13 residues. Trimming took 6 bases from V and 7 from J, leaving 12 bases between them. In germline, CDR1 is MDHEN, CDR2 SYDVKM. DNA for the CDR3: TGTGCCAGCAGGTCCCTAGCAAGCGGGGAGCTGTTTTTT. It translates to CASRSLASGELFF.

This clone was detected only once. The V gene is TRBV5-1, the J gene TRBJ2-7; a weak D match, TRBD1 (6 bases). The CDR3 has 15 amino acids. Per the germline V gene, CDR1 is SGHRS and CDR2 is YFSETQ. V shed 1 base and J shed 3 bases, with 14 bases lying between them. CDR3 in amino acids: CASSLKGDINYEQYF. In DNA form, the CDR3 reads TGCGCCAGCAGCTTGAAAGGGGACATAAACTACGAGCAGTACTTC.

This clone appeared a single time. The CDR3 DNA follows: TGTGCCAGCAGTTTGAATGGGACAGCGCGAGGCTACACCTTC. It codes for CASSLNGTARGYTF. The rearrangement uses TRBV27 and TRBJ1-2; 7 bases line up with TRBD1. The trim removed 3 bases at V and 8 bases at J, leaving 9 bases unmatched. Germline V gene sequence: CDR1 MNHEY, CDR2 SMNVEV (reference sequence). The CDR3 totals 14 residues.

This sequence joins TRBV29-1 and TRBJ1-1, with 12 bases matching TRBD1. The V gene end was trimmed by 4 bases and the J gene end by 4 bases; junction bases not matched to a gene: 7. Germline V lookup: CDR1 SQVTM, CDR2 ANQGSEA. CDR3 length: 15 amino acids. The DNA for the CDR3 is TGCAGCGTTGCTCCCCGGGACAGGGGGCCCACTGAAGCTTTCTTT. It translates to CSVAPRDRGPTEAFF.

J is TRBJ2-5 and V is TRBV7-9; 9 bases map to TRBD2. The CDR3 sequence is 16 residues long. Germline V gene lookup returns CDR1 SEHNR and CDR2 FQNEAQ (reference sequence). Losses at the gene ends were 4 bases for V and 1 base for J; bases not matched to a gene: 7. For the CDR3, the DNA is TGTGCCAGCAGCTCAAGTACTAGCGGGTTCCAAGAGACCCAGTACTTC. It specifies CASSSSTSGFQETQYF.

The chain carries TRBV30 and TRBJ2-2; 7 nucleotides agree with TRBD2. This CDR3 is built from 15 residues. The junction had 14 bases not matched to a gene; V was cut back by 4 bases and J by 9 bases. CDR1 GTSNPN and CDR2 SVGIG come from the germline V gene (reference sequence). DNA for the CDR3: TGTGCCTGGATGAAGAGGGAGGGTCCCCTTCGGGAGCTGTTTTTT. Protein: CAWMKREGPLRELFF.

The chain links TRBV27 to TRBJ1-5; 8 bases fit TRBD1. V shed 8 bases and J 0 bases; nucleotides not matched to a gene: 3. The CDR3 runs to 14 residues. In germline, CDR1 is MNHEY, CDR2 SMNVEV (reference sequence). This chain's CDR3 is CASDRGYSNQPQHF. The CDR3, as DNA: TGTGCCAGCGACAGGGGATATAGCAATCAGCCCCAGCATTTT.

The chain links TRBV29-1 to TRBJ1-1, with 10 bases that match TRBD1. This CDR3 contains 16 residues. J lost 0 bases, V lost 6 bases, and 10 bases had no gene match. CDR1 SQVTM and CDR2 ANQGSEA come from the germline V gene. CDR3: CSVGDRGGKLNTEAFF. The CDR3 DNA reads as TGCAGCGTCGGGGACAGGGGAGGGAAGTTGAACACTGAAGCTTTCTTT.

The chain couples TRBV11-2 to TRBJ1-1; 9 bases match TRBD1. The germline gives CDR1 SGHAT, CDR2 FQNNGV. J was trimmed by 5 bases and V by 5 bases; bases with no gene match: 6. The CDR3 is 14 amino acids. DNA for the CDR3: TGTGCCAGCAGCGAAACAGGGGGCGGAACTGAAGCTTTCTTT. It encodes CASSETGGGTEAFF.

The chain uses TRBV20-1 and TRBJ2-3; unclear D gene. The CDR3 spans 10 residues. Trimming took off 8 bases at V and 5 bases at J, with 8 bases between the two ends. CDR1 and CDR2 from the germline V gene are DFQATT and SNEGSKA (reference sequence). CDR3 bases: TGCAGTTCTACGGGAGATACGCAGTATTTT. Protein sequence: CSSTGDTQYF.

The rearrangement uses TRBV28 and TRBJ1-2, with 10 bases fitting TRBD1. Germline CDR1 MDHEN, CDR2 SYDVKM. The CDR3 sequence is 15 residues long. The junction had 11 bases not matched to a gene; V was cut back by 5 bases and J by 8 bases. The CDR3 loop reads CASSPYGQGVGGYTF. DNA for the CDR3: TGTGCCAGCAGTCCGTACGGACAGGGGGTTGGGGGCTACACCTTC.

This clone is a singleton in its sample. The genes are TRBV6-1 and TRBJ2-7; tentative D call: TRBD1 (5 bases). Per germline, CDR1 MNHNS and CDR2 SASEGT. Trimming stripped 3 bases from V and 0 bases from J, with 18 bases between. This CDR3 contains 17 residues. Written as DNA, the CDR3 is TGTGCCAGCAGTGAGCTGCCCCGGACAATCAGCTCCTACGAGCAGTACTTC. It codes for CASSELPRTISSYEQYF.

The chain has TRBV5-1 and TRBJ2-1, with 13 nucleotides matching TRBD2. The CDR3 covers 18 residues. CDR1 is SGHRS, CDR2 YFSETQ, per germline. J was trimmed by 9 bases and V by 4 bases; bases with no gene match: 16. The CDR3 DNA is TGCGCCAGCAGCAAAACTAGCGGGAGGGCCGAGACACGCACTGAGCAGTTCTTC. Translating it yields CASSKTSGRAETRTEQFF. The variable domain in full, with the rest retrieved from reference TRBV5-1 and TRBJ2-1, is KAGVTQTPRYLIKTRGQQVTLSCSPISGHRSVSWYQQTPGQGLQFLFEYFSETQRNKGNFPGRFSGRQFSNSRSEMNVSTLELGDSALYLCASSKTSGRAETRTEQFFGPGTRLTVL.

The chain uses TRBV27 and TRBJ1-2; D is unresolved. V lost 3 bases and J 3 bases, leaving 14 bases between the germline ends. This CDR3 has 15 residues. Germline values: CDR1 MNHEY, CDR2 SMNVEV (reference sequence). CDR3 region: CASSFAGRIDYGYTF. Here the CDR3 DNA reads TGTGCCAGCAGTTTCGCGGGCCGGATAGACTATGGCTACACCTTC.

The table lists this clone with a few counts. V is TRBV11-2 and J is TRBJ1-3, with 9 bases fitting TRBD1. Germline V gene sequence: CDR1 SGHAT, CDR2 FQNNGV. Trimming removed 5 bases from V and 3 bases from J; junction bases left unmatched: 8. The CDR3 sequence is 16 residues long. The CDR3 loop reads CASSKDRGEGGNTIYF. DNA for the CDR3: TGTGCCAGCAGCAAGGACAGGGGAGAGGGTGGAAACACCATATATTTT.

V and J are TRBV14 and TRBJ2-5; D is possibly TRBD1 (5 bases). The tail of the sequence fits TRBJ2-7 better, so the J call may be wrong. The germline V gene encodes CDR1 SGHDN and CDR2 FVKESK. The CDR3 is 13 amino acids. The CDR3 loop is CASSQEIRGEQYF. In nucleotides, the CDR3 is TGTGCCAGCAGCCAAGAGATAAGGGGCGAGCAGTACTTC.

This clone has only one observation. CDR3 coding DNA: TGTGCTAGTGGTTTCCGATCCGATCCAGCGGGGGGGCCCTCCTACAATGAGCAGTTCTTC. This codes for CASGFRSDPAGGPSYNEQFF. The V gene is TRBV12-5, the J gene TRBJ2-1; 10 bases agree with TRBD2. CDR1 and CDR2 (germline): LGHNT, FRNRAP. The CDR3 spans 20 residues. J was trimmed by 0 bases and V by 3 bases; bases with no gene match: 14.

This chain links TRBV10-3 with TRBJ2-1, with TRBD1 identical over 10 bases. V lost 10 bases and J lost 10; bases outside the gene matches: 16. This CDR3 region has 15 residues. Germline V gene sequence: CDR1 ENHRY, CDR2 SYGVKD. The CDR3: CANGAGQGVREEQFF. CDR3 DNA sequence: TGTGCCAACGGAGCAGGACAGGGGGTAAGGGAGGAGCAGTTCTTC.

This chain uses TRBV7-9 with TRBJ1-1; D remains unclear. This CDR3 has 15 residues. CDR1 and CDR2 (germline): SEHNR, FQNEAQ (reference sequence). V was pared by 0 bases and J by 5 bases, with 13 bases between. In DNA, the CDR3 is TGTGCCAGCAGCTTAGCGGAGGAGGACCCGACTGAAGCTTTCTTT. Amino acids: CASSLAEEDPTEAFF. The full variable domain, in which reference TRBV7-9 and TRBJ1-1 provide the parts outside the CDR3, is DTGVSQNPRHKITKRGQNVTFRCDPISEHNRLYWYRQTLGQGPEFLTYFQNEAQLEKSRLLSDRFSAERPKGSFSTLEIQRTEQGDSAMYLCASSLAEEDPTEAFFGQGTRLTVV.

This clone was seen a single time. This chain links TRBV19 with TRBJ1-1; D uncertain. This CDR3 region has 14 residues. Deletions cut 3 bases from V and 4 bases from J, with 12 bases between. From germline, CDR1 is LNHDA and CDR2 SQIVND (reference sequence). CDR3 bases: TGTGCCAGTAGTATTGGGAGGGTGAGCACTGAAGCTTTCTTT. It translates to CASSIGRVSTEAFF.